Each of the 29 T cell receptor beta chains below was sequenced from the same sample in a study of T cell responses to AZD1222 COVID-19 vaccine. Assay used: immunoSEQ multiplex PCR; TCRdb lists only in-frame clones, some missing. Of several thousand clones listed, around 87% are singletons. The material was peripheral blood, obtained 28 days after the second AZD1222 dose. The receptors were sampled from an adult who received the AZD1222 COVID-19 vaccine.

The rearrangement joins TRBV18 to TRBJ2-1, with 8 bases lining up with TRBD2. The V and J ends lost 3 bases and 4 bases, in that order; junction bases with no gene match: 8. There are 16 residues in the CDR3. Germline CDR1 and CDR2: KGHSH and LQKENI. CDR3 residues: CASSPPGGAGYNEQFF. The CDR3 region has the DNA TGTGCCAGCTCACCCCCGGGGGGGGCCGGGTACAATGAGCAGTTCTTC.

The chain uses TRBV3-1 (or the pseudogene TRBV3-2) and TRBJ2-2; either TRBD1 or TRBD2 may fit D (5 bases each). This CDR3 has 14 residues. Germline values: CDR1 LGHDT, CDR2 YNNKEL (reference sequence). The V end was cut by 3 bases, the J end by 4 bases, with 9 bases between. The CDR3 sequence: CASSHRERTGELFF. In DNA form, the CDR3 reads TGTGCCAGCAGCCACAGGGAGCGCACCGGGGAGCTGTTTTTT.

Within the sample, this clone is large. This chain connects TRBV19 to TRBJ1-1; the D is unclear. The CDR3 extends over 13 amino acids. Germline loops: CDR1 LNHDA, CDR2 SQIVND (reference sequence). The V end was cut by 3 bases, the J end by 1 base, with 6 bases between. The CDR3 DNA sequence: TGTGCCAGTAGTATCGGCAGGAACACTGAAGCTTTCTTT. Translation: CASSIGRNTEAFF.

The chain uses TRBV5-1 and TRBJ2-1; a possible D gene is TRBD2 (5 bases). In germline, CDR1 is SGHRS, CDR2 YFSETQ. The V end lost 0 bases, the J end lost 4 bases, and 8 bases lay between the germline ends. The CDR3 spans 14 residues. The CDR3 DNA sequence: TGCGCCAGCAGCTTGGGTAGCGAATACAATGAGCAGTTCTTC. It encodes CASSLGSEYNEQFF. Based on the CDR3 plus reference TRBV5-1 and TRBJ2-1, the full variable domain is KAGVTQTPRYLIKTRGQQVTLSCSPISGHRSVSWYQQTPGQGLQFLFEYFSETQRNKGNFPGRFSGRQFSNSRSEMNVSTLELGDSALYLCASSLGSEYNEQFFGPGTRLTVL.

The chain carries TRBV2 and TRBJ1-6; unclear D gene. Germline CDR1 and CDR2: SNHLY and FYNNEI. This CDR3 has 15 amino acids. V was trimmed by 7 bases and J by 7 bases, leaving 17 bases between them. The CDR3 is CASIGEGVGNSPLHF. The CDR3 DNA reads as TGTGCCAGCATAGGAGAGGGAGTCGGCAATTCACCCCTCCACTTT.

V is TRBV11-2 and J is TRBJ1-1; maybe TRBD1 (6 bases). Deletions cut 4 bases from V and 9 bases from J, with 12 bases between. The CDR3 length is 12 residues. From germline, CDR1 is SGHAT and CDR2 FQNNGV. The CDR3 is CASSSPGTQAFF. In DNA form, the CDR3 reads TGTGCCAGCAGCTCCCCCGGGACACAAGCTTTCTTT.

The CDR3: CASSPAPGTGEETQYF. The CDR3 DNA follows: TGTGCCAGCAGCCCGGCCCCCGGGACAGGGGAGGAGACCCAGTACTTC. The chain combines TRBV7-2 with TRBJ2-5; the match to TRBD1 covers 10 bases. Germline assignment: CDR1 SGHTA and CDR2 FQGNSA. This CDR3 region has 16 residues. Trimming cost V 5 bases and J 5 bases; bases outside gene matches: 11.

This clone was counted once. CDR3 in DNA: TGTGCCAGCAGTTATCCGGGGGACGGCTACACCTTC. It translates to CASSYPGDGYTF. The rearrangement links TRBV6-5 to TRBJ1-2; a weak D match, TRBD1 (5 bases). The CDR3 sequence is 12 residues long. Germline CDR1 and CDR2: MNHEY and SVGAGI. Deletions cut 3 bases from V and 8 bases from J, with 10 bases between.

The chain has TRBV18 and TRBJ1-1; a possible D gene is TRBD1 (5 bases). Per the germline V gene, CDR1 is KGHSH and CDR2 is LQKENI. The V end lost 1 base, the J end lost 3 bases, and 12 bases lay between the germline ends. The CDR3 is 15 amino acids. CDR3 region: CASSPRMGEDTEAFF. As DNA, the CDR3 is TGTGCCAGCTCACCACGCATGGGGGAAGACACTGAAGCTTTCTTT.

The V gene is TRBV4-3, the J gene TRBJ2-7, with D perhaps TRBD1 (6 bases). The germline CDR1 and CDR2 sequences are LGHNA and YSLEER. V shed 5 bases and J shed 0 bases, with 11 bases lying between them. This CDR3 region has 14 residues. CDR3 DNA sequence: TGCGCCAGCAGCGCCCTACAGGGCTCCTACGAGCAGTACTTC. Translated, it gives CASSALQGSYEQYF.

V gene TRBV5-1 combines with J gene TRBJ2-7; D perhaps matches TRBD2 (5 bases). The CDR3 contains 13 residues. V was clipped by 2 bases and J by 3 bases, with 9 bases between them. Germline CDR1 and CDR2: SGHRS and YFSETQ. Here the CDR3 reads CASSFTADYEQYF. In DNA form, the CDR3 reads TGCGCCAGCAGCTTCACAGCGGACTACGAGCAGTACTTC.

This clone was observed once. The V gene is TRBV6-1, the J gene TRBJ2-7; TRBD1 agrees at 8 bases. V gave up 1 base and J gave up 3 bases; unmatched junction bases: 5. Germline CDR1 is MNHNS and CDR2 is SASEGT. The CDR3 has 15 amino acids. The CDR3 nucleotides read TGTGCCAGCAGTGAAGAGGGACAGGCCCTCTACGAGCAGTACTTC. The encoded protein is CASSEEGQALYEQYF.

V and J are TRBV27 and TRBJ1-2; TRBD1 aligns across 8 bases. The junction had 4 bases not matched to a gene; V was cut back by 6 bases and J by 4 bases. Germline CDR1 MNHEY, CDR2 SMNVEV (reference sequence). The length of the CDR3 is 13 residues. The CDR3 sequence: CASRGDRRYGYTF. In DNA form, the CDR3 reads TGTGCCAGCAGGGGGGACAGGCGCTATGGCTACACCTTC.

The rearrangement links TRBV7-2 to TRBJ1-2; a possible D gene is TRBD1 (5 bases). The CDR3 contains 17 residues. CDR1 is SGHTA and CDR2 is FQGNSA in the germline V gene. The germline V and J ends were trimmed by 5 bases and 1 base, with 20 bases remaining between them. The CDR3 DNA sequence: TGTGCCAGCAGCATAGTAAGTTACGGGACGGATAACTATGGCTACACCTTC. Its translation is CASSIVSYGTDNYGYTF.

This chain uses TRBV7-2 with TRBJ2-1; TRBD2 agrees at 15 bases. The junction had 0 bases not matched to a gene; V was cut back by 5 bases and J by 7 bases. CDR3 length: 14 residues. CDR1 is SGHTA and CDR2 is FQGNSA in the germline V gene. The CDR3 DNA is TGTGCCAGCAGCGGGACTAGCGGGAGGAATGAGCAGTTCTTC. Amino acid sequence: CASSGTSGRNEQFF.

V is TRBV27 and J is TRBJ1-1, with D possibly TRBD1 on 6 matching bases. Germline CDR1 and CDR2: MNHEY and SMNVEV (reference sequence). The CDR3 extends over 14 amino acids. Trimming removed 5 bases from V and 6 bases from J, with 16 bases in between. CDR3 in DNA: TGTGCCAGCAGTAGGGGGGGCGGTGGGGCTGAAGCTTTCTTT. Translation gives CASSRGGGGAEAFF.

This chain links TRBV11-2 with TRBJ2-5; D tentatively reads TRBD1 or TRBD2 (6 bases each). The germline CDR1 and CDR2 sequences are SGHAT and FQNNGV. CDR3 length: 16 amino acids. V was pared by 5 bases and J by 4 bases, with 20 bases between. CDR3 bases: TGTGCCAGCAGCCCCCGGGGTTGGGGGGCTCGAGAGACCCAGTACTTC. Protein product: CASSPRGWGARETQYF.

This clone was picked up one time. The chain is built from TRBV28 and TRBJ1-5; D perhaps matches TRBD1 (5 bases). The CDR3 is 15 amino acids. V was clipped by 0 bases and J by 9 bases, with 15 bases between them. The V gene's germline CDR1 is MDHEN and CDR2 SYDVKM. The CDR3 loop is CASSLWGRGIGPQHF. The CDR3 DNA reads as TGTGCCAGCAGTTTATGGGGGCGAGGGATAGGGCCCCAGCATTTT.

This clone came up once. Here the CDR3 DNA reads TGCGCCAGCAGCCAAGAGCAGGGTTCGAGCTCTGGAAACACCATATATTTT. It codes for CASSQEQGSSSGNTIYF. The chain has TRBV4-1 and TRBJ1-3; D is perhaps TRBD1 (5 bases). Deletions cut 0 bases from V and 0 bases from J, with 12 bases between. The CDR3 is made up of 17 amino acids. From germline, CDR1 is MGHRA and CDR2 YSYEKL.

V and J are TRBV23-1 and TRBJ2-3, with 8 bases aligning to TRBD2. TRBV23-1 is an ORF for which the function is uncertain. Unmatched junction bases numbered 6, after V lost 3 bases and J lost 4 bases. The length of the CDR3 is 15 residues. The CDR3, as DNA: TGCGCCAGCAGTCATGGGACTAGTGTTGCAGATACGCAGTATTTT. As protein: CASSHGTSVADTQYF.

V usage is TRBV5-1 and J usage is TRBJ2-7; 9 bases agree with TRBD2. Per germline, CDR1 SGHRS and CDR2 YFSETQ. V trimming: 0 bases; J trimming: 4 bases; junction bases outside the gene matches: 5. The CDR3 is 15 amino acids. CDR3 amino acids: CASSLGAGGQYEQYF. The DNA for the CDR3 is TGCGCCAGCAGCTTGGGAGCGGGGGGCCAGTACGAGCAGTACTTC.

The CDR3 loop reads CASSPRLLAGGGNEQFF. CDR3 coding DNA: TGTGCCAGCAGCCCCCGGCTCTTAGCGGGAGGGGGAAATGAGCAGTTCTTC. V and J are TRBV4-2 and TRBJ2-1, with 11 bases lining up with TRBD2. Unmatched junction bases numbered 12, after V lost 4 bases and J lost 7 bases. The CDR3 sequence is 17 residues long. Germline lookup yields CDR1 LGHNA and CDR2 YNFKEQ.

This sequence joins TRBV10-3 and TRBJ2-2, with 10 bases lining up with TRBD2. With 0 bases clipped from V and 4 bases from J, the junction kept 8 bases outside the gene matches. The CDR3 extends over 18 amino acids. Germline loops: CDR1 ENHRY, CDR2 SYGVKD. CDR3 nucleotide sequence: TGTGCCATCAGTGAGTCCCAGCGGGAGGGCCGTCTCACCGGGGAGCTGTTTTTT. Translation gives CAISESQREGRLTGELFF.

In DNA, the CDR3 is TGTGCCATCAGTGAGAAGGGTCCGACTAATGAAAAACTGTTTTTT. This sequence encodes CAISEKGPTNEKLFF. V and J are TRBV10-3 and TRBJ1-4; no clear D. The germline gives CDR1 ENHRY, CDR2 SYGVKD. V was clipped by 2 bases and J by 2 bases, with 9 bases between them. The CDR3 sequence is 15 residues long.

The chain employs TRBV7-3 and TRBJ2-3; possibly TRBD1 for D (7 bases). From germline, CDR1 is SGHTA and CDR2 FQGTGA. Between the trimmed V and J ends, which lost 6 bases and 0 bases, there was a span of 13 bases. The CDR3 has 15 amino acids. The CDR3 loop is CASRGGGTSTDTQYF. In DNA, the CDR3 is TGTGCCAGCAGAGGGGGCGGGACCAGCACAGATACGCAGTATTTT.

This sequence joins TRBV9 and TRBJ1-3, with 7 bases identical to TRBD1. This CDR3 comprises 18 residues. Looked up from germline, CDR1 is SGDLS and CDR2 is YYNGEE. V trimming: 3 bases; J trimming: 0 bases; junction bases outside the gene matches: 12. CDR3 amino acids: CASSGLRGGSGSGNTIYF. As DNA, the CDR3 is TGTGCCAGCAGCGGCCTCCGAGGGGGCTCCGGCTCTGGAAACACCATATATTTT.

CDR3 in DNA: TGTGCCAGCAGCCCAATGGGGGCGGGACACCTCTACGAGCAGTACTTC. This codes for CASSPMGAGHLYEQYF. This rearrangement joins TRBV2 to TRBJ2-7; D tentatively reads TRBD1 or TRBD2 (6 bases each). This CDR3 is 16 amino acids long. Trimming removed 6 bases from V and 3 bases from J, with 21 bases in between. The germline CDR1 and CDR2 sequences are SNHLY and FYNNEI.

This clone was seen more than once but under ten times. The gene calls are TRBV12-5 and TRBJ1-1; no clear D. Germline loops: CDR1 LGHNT, CDR2 FRNRAP. V lost 5 bases, J lost 1 base, and 2 bases lay in between. The CDR3 is made up of 11 amino acids. CDR3 amino acids: CASGENTEAFF. The CDR3, as DNA: TGTGCTAGTGGTGAGAACACTGAAGCTTTCTTT.

This sequence joins TRBV6-6 and TRBJ2-1, with 7 bases aligning to TRBD2. There are 11 residues in the CDR3. Germline CDR1 MNHNY, CDR2 SVGAGI (reference sequence). V shed 4 bases, J shed 15 bases, and the junction held 6 bases outside the gene matches. CDR3 coding DNA: TGTGCCAGCAGTTTCGGGAGGCAGCGGTTCTTC. Translating gives CASSFGRQRFF.